This T cell receptor beta chain derives from a study of shared clonotypes between healthy human individuals (dated by TCRdb to 2020 to 2021). For context, the study as a whole: Three men and two women, aged 18 to 49 years, made up the cohort. To increase sequencing depth and limit assay-specific biases, TCR repertoire library preparation and sequencing were carried out by different laboratories using diverse techniques. The study deeply sequenced blood TCR repertoires of roughly five healthy adults to estimate repertoire size and the extent of clonotype sharing between individuals. For each donor, CD4 naive and CD4 memory were each given three plates, CD8 naive was given two plates, and CD8 memory was given one plate. Between about 0.9 and 9 billion PBMCs per donor were obtained by leukapheresis.

What the authors observed across the whole study: Higher generation probabilities were observed for clonotypes shared by all four sorted-subset donors than for non-shared clonotypes. When a handful of donors were compared, the shared fraction of clonotypes was around 4.6% for naive CD4, 3.5% for naive CD8, roughly 2.5% for memory CD4, and about 0.36% for memory CD8. Sampling was limited to blood, and TCR repertoires in tissue likely differ from TCR repertoires in blood. Pairwise subsampling led to the expectation that sequencing depth would affect the degree of clonotype sharing among donors. The genetic and exposure-history diversity represented was limited by the small number of donors. Naive subsets generally had larger estimated clonotype richness than memory subsets. Incomplete sequencing was indicated by rarefaction of sorted-subset datasets, despite the large sequencing depth.

As regards this clone: This receptor's antigen is unknown. The input lacks base qualities; no much larger clone sits a single base away.

Using the deep immunoSEQ assay, TCR CDR3 regions were amplified from genomic DNA by multiplex PCR. Extracted genomic DNA from each cell subset was spread evenly across all wells of several immunoSEQ 96-well plates, with each plate serving as a replicate. For sorted subsets, each replicate PCR was loaded with roughly 190 ng genomic DNA, equivalent to 32,000 or so T cell genomes. The purified libraries were quantified using a Qubit 3.0 fluorometer, sized with a Bioanalyzer 2100, and then quantified again using the KAPA Library Quantification kit. Every immunoSEQ 96-well plate was sequenced on a separate single-read 150-cycle Illumina NextSeq 550 flow cell. Processing in the source paper ran as follows. Because the immunoSEQ output included only junctional sequences and no quality scores, the filtering could not be the same as the filtering used for full-length reads. Sequences were annotated with PyIR, a Python wrapper for IgBLAST v1.9, and V/J genes and CDR3 were assigned using IMGT germline references. Reads were removed for weak V/J assignments (E-value above 1e-6), missing CDR3, stop codons, out-of-frame junctions, or ambiguous translated residues. V3J clonotypes were defined as sequences sharing the same inferred V gene, J gene, and CDR3 amino acid sequence. Percentage overlap between repertoires was calculated by dividing the number of shared unique clonotypes by the size of the smaller repertoire. RTK rarefaction, the Chao1 estimator, and Recon v2.1 estimates of unobserved clonotypes were used to assess repertoire richness. Generation probabilities for all TCRbeta clonotypes obtained by the gDNA method from four donors were computed using OLGA. The immuneACCESS repertoire file appears here via TCRdb, limited to in-frame rearrangements. These files lack a portion of the clones; in checked studies, under half of the deficit traces to unresolved V genes, and the cause of the others is not known. V and J calls plus clone size are reproduced from that table; the DNA served to infer D and trimming. A total of 2 million to 2.5 million clones appear in this sample, more than 85% of them only once. Together, the top ten hold 0.39% of the sample.

Healthy HIV-negative adults with no recently reported acute infections or vaccinations were included as donors. Every donor was a Caucasian adult living in Nashville, Tennessee, USA. CD4+ T cells were enriched by magnetic negative selection; naive cells were then positively selected on CD45RA, and the negative fraction formed the memory subset. Blood was obtained by leukapheresis, after which PBMCs were separated by Ficoll-Histopaque density gradient centrifugation and cryopreserved in liquid nitrogen vapor phase. Purity and quantity of every magnetically sorted T cell population were checked by analytical flow cytometry. From each sorted fraction, genomic DNA was isolated and quantified by UV absorbance on a Nanodrop 2000c. Between the V and J ends, shortened by 5 bases and 8 bases respectively, the junction contains 21 bases. CDR3 length: 15 amino acids, cysteine to phenylalanine. Only the CDR3 portion is preserved as DNA: 45 bases, with reading frame beginning at the first base. The germline V gene encodes CDR1 KGHSH and CDR2 LQKENI.

This receptor chain uses TRBV18 and TRBJ1-2; TRBD1 is possibly the D segment (6 matching bases). The TCR sequence derives from a man between 18 and 35 years old in good health. Some clones in this sample may be carry-over from other donors' samples. Sequenced material: naive CD4+ T cells from PBMCs. This specimen's cell subset or site label, per the study, means: CD45RA+ positively selected. The CDR3 corresponds to CASSSNQGISGGYTF. The sequenced DNA: TGTGCCAGCTCAAGTAATCAGGGGATCAGCGGGGGCTACACCTTC.